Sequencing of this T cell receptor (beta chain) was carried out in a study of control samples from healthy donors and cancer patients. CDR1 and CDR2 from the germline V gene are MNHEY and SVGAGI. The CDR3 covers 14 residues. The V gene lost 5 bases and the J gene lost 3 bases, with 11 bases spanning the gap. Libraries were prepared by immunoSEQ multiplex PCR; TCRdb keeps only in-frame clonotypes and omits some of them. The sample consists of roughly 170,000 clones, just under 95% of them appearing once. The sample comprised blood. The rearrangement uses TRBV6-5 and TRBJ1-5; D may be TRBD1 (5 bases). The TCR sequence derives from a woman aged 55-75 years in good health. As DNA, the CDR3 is TGTGCCAGCAGTCTGGGGGGACTCAATCAGCCCCAGCATTTT. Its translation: CASSLGGLNQPQHF.